This TCR beta chain emerged from a study of regulatory T cells in long-lasting Graves disease. With iRepertoire HTBI primers and Arm-PCR of CDR3 regions, TCR beta libraries were built. Each CDR3 protein is one row after TCRdb ran MiXCR on the multiplex PCR reads. The sample records 450,000 to 600,000 distinct CDR3 sequences, roughly 13% being singletons. This CDR3 comprises 15 residues. Trimming removed 3 bases from V and 6 bases from J, with 18 bases in between. In germline, CDR1 is DFQATT, CDR2 SNEGSKA (reference sequence). This clonotype came up many times. Noted time point: newly diagnosed GD, antithyroid drugs for less than 3 months. Making the TCR library involved RNA that had been extracted from PBMCs. These data are also associated with another study on T cells in Graves' hyperthyroidism and ophthalmopathy. That study adds: The TCR CDR3 first-round RT-PCR relied on the HTBI primer set.

This sequence originates from a man aged 25-45 years with Graves disease. Sequencing was performed on peripheral blood mononuclear cells (PBMCs), taken at new diagnosis, from a patient treated with antithyroid drugs. The chain has TRBV20-1 and TRBJ1-5; unclear D gene. The CDR3 nucleotides are TGCAGTGCTAGGAAACAGTCTGTAAGCGGTCAGCCCCAGCATTTT. Protein sequence: CSARKQSVSGQPQHF.